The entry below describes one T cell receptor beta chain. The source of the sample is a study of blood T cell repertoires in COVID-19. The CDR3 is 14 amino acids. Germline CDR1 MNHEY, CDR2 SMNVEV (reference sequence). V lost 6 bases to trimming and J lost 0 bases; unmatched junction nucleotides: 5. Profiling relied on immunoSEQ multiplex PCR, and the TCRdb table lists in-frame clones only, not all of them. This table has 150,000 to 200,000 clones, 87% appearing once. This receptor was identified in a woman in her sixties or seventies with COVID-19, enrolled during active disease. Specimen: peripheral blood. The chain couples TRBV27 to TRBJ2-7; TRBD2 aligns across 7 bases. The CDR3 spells CASSPGLYSYEQYF. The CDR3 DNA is TGTGCCAGCAGCCCGGGACTATACTCCTACGAGCAGTACTTC.